Included here is one T cell receptor beta chain sequence, with context. The antigen is undetermined. The data were obtained in a study of cytomegalovirus exposure and HLA in healthy donors. Across the whole study: Earlier sequencing of about 179 million T cells yielded around 120 million unique TCR beta sequences.

The CDR3 extends over 14 amino acids. Germline lookup yields CDR1 SGHDT and CDR2 YYEEEE. The junction had 3 bases not matched to a gene; V was cut back by 4 bases and J by 3 bases. Study-level findings and limits: Cytomegalovirus association was assigned to about 180 TCR beta chains.

The PCR used 60 Vbeta and 13 Jbeta primers. This table comes from immunoSEQ multiplex PCR, and its TCRdb copy is limited to in-frame clones, with some not included. The sample contains 100,000 to 150,000 clones, over 60% of which appear only once. The chain has TRBV5-6 and TRBJ2-1; 8 positions agree with TRBD1. The specimen sequenced was PBMCs. The TCR sequence derives from a man in his 60s in good health and CMV-seropositive. The CDR3 DNA reads TGTGCCAGCAGCCCCGGGACAGGCTACAATGAGCAGTTCTTC. Protein: CASSPGTGYNEQFF.